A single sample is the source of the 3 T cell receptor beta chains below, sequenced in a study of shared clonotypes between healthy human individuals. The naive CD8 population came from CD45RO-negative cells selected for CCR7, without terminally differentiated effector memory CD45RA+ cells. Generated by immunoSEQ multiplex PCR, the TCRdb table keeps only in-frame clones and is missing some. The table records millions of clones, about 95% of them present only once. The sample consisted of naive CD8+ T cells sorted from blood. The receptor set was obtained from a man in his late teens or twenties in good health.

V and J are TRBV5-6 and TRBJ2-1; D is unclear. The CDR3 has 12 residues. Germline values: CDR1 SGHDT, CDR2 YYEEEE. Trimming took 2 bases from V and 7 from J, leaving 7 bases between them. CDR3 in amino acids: CASSFGSNEQFF. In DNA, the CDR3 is TGTGCCAGCAGCTTTGGTTCAAATGAGCAGTTCTTC.

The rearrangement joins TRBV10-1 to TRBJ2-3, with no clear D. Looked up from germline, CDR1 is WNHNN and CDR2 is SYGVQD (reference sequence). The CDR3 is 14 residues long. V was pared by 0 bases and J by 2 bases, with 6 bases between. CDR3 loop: CASSESSHTDTQYF. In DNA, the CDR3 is TGCGCCAGCAGTGAGTCTTCCCACACAGATACGCAGTATTTT.

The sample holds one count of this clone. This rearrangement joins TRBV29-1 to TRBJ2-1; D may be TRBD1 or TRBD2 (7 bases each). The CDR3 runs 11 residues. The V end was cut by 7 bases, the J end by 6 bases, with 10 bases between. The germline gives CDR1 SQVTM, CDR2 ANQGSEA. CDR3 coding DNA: TGCAGCGGGGAGGGGGCCAATGAGCAGTTCTTC. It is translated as CSGEGANEQFF.